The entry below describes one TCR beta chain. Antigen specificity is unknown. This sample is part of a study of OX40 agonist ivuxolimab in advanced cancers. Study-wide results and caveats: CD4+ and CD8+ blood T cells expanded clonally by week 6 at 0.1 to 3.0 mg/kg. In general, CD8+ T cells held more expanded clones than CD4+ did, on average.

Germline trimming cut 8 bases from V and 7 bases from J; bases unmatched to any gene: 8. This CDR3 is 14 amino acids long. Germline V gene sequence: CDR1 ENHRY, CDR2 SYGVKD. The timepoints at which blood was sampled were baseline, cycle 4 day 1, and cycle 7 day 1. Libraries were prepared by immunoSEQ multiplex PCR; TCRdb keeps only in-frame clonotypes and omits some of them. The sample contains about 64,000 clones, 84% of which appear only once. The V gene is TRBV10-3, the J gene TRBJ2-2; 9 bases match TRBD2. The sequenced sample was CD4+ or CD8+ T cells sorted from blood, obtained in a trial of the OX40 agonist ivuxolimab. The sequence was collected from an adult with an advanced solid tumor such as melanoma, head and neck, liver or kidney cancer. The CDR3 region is CAISSPAGGGELFF. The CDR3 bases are TGTGCCATCTCCTCTCCAGCGGGAGGCGGGGAGCTGTTTTTT.